A selection of T cell receptor beta chains follows, all from one sample in a study of CD8 T cells in Susac syndrome. TCRdb fed the immunoSEQ multiplex PCR reads into MiXCR, producing one record per CDR3 protein. Of 200,000 to 250,000 distinct CDR3 sequences in the sample, about 95% are singletons; the top ten hold less than 0.095%. What was sequenced was CD4+ T cells from PBMCs. Receptors were obtained from a human donor with multiple sclerosis. Both conserved end residues are part of each CDR3. D genes are given only for firm matches. Expanded clones are given a class, and other clones once, few, many or no size at all.

TRBV27	TRBD2	TRBJ2-7	.	CASSSSSGSYEQYF	TGTGCCAGCAGTTCTTCTAGCGGGAGTTACGAGCAGTACTTC
TRBV6-5	TRBD1	TRBJ1-2	once	CASHTGGHYGYTF	TGTGCCAGTCACACAGGGGGCCACTATGGCTACACCTTC
TRBV12-3/TRBV12-4	.	TRBJ2-4	.	CASSLRRGKNIQYF	TGTGCCAGCAGTTTACGGAGGGGGAAAAACATTCAGTACTTC
TRBV4-2	.	TRBJ2-7	.	CASSQVFPGSYEQYF	TGTGCCAGCAGCCAAGTTTTTCCAGGGTCCTACGAGCAGTACTTC
TRBV29-1	TRBD2	TRBJ2-1	.	CSAGTSGRSPFF	TGCAGCGCCGGGACTAGCGGGAGGTCTCCGTTCTTC
TRBV2	.	TRBJ1-4	.	CAGAMREKLFF	TGTGCGGGGGCCATGCGGGAAAAACTGTTTTTT
TRBV20-1	.	TRBJ2-7	.	CSARPDRYEQYF	TGCAGTGCTAGACCCGACAGATACGAGCAGTACTTC
TRBV4-1	.	TRBJ2-7	.	CASSHYLKTHSYEQYF	TGCGCCAGCAGCCATTACCTAAAGACCCATTCCTACGAGCAGTACTTC
TRBV11-2	.	TRBJ2-7	.	CASSLVRPASIMNYEQYF	TGTGCCAGCAGCTTAGTAAGGCCCGCTAGCATTATGAACTACGAGCAGTACTTC
TRBV7-9	.	TRBJ1-1	.	CASSRGEGSGTEAFF	TGTGCCAGCAGCCGCGGGGAGGGGAGCGGCACTGAAGCTTTCTTT
TRBV6-1	.	TRBJ2-1	.	CASSEVGVSYNEQFF	TGTGCCAGCAGTGAAGTTGGGGTGTCCTACAATGAGCAGTTCTTC
TRBV20-1	.	TRBJ1-1	.	CSAALQPANTEAFF	TGCAGTGCTGCTTTGCAGCCGGCCAACACTGAAGCTTTCTTT
TRBV20-1	.	TRBJ2-1	.	CSARPVESSYNEQFF	TGCAGTGCTAGACCCGTGGAGAGCTCCTACAATGAGCAGTTCTTC
TRBV6-5	TRBD1	TRBJ2-7	once	CASRGDRTSYEQYF	TGTGCCAGCAGGGGGGACAGAACCTCCTACGAGCAGTACTTC
TRBV29-1	.	TRBJ2-3	.	CSAARGVKTDTQYF	TGCAGCGCCGCACGGGGTGTCAAGACAGATACGCAGTATTTT
TRBV29-1	TRBD1	TRBJ2-1	.	CSADEGGPYNEQFF	TGCAGCGCGGATGAAGGGGGCCCCTACAATGAGCAGTTCTTC
TRBV27	.	TRBJ2-6	.	CASSFGQISGANVLTF	TGTGCCAGCAGTTTTGGACAGATCTCTGGGGCCAACGTCCTGACTTTC
TRBV29-1	TRBD2	TRBJ2-7	.	CSVELAGDYEQYF	TGCAGCGTTGAACTAGCGGGAGACTACGAGCAGTACTTC
TRBV18	TRBD2	TRBJ2-1	.	CASSLDYRGGRNEQFF	TGTGCCAGCTCACTTGACTATCGGGGGGGCCGCAATGAGCAGTTCTTC
TRBV29-1	.	TRBJ1-1	.	CSVEDFANTEAFF	TGCAGCGTTGAAGATTTTGCGAACACTGAAGCTTTCTTT
TRBV11-1	.	TRBJ2-7	.	CASSLLATYEQYF	TGTGCCAGCAGCTTATTGGCGACCTACGAGCAGTACTTC
TRBV5-6	.	TRBJ2-7	once	CASSLGGTHEQYF	TGTGCCAGCAGCTTGGGAGGGACCCACGAGCAGTACTTC
TRBV6-5	.	TRBJ2-5	.	CASSTRRETQYF	TGTGCCAGCAGTACCCGGCGAGAGACCCAGTACTTC
TRBV30	TRBD1	TRBJ2-1	.	CAWSVRGGEEFF	TGTGCCTGGAGTGTACGAGGGGGCGAGGAGTTCTTC
TRBV11-1	TRBD2	TRBJ2-5	.	CASSRRSGVPQETQYF	TGTGCCAGCAGCCGGCGGAGCGGGGTCCCTCAAGAGACCCAGTACTTC
TRBV30	.	TRBJ2-2	.	CAWRSGNTGELFF	TGTGCCTGGCGTAGCGGGAACACCGGGGAGCTGTTTTTT
TRBV12-3/TRBV12-4	TRBD1	TRBJ1-6	.	CASSPRQGRASPLHF	TGTGCCAGCAGTCCTCGACAGGGGAGGGCTTCACCCCTCCACTTT
TRBV7-8	.	TRBJ2-7	.	CASSLGFRTSYEQYF	TGTGCCAGCAGCTTAGGGTTCAGAACCTCCTACGAGCAGTACTTC
TRBV30	.	TRBJ2-2	.	CASNTGELFF	TGTGCCTCAAACACCGGGGAGCTGTTTTTT
TRBV27	.	TRBJ1-1	.	CASSLSSGRGKTEAFF	TGTGCCAGCAGTTTATCGAGCGGTAGGGGAAAAACTGAAGCTTTCTTT
TRBV24-1	.	TRBJ2-1	.	CATSDPAARDEQFF	TGTGCCACCAGTGATCCGGCGGCCCGGGATGAGCAGTTCTTC
TRBV7-9	TRBD1	TRBJ2-2	once	CASSPSHRGNTGELFF	TGTGCCAGCAGCCCGAGTCACAGGGGAAACACCGGGGAGCTGTTTTTT
TRBV20-1	.	TRBJ2-5	.	CSANLRAGETQYF	TGCAGTGCGAACCTGCGGGCGGGGGAGACCCAGTACTTC
TRBV7-9	.	TRBJ1-1	.	CASSSRTLARAFF	TGTGCCAGCAGCTCACGGACACTCGCGAGAGCGTTCTTT
TRBV5-6	TRBD2	TRBJ2-3	.	CASLAETDTQYF	TGTGCCAGCCTAGCGGAAACAGATACGCAGTATTTT
TRBV5-1	TRBD1	TRBJ2-1	.	CASSLTGGAGRESYNEQFF	TGCGCCAGCAGCTTGACAGGGGGAGCGGGCCGGGAATCCTACAATGAGCAGTTCTTC
TRBV25-1	.	TRBJ1-5	.	CASSEFVSNQPQHF	TGTGCCAGCAGTGAGTTTGTTAGCAATCAGCCCCAGCATTTT
TRBV20-1	.	TRBJ1-2	.	CSATGPPYGYTF	TGCAGTGCTACGGGACCGCCATATGGCTACACCTTC
TRBV29-1	.	TRBJ2-5	.	CSVESGSGETQYF	TGCAGCGTTGAATCAGGGTCCGGAGAGACCCAGTACTTC
TRBV18	.	TRBJ1-2	.	CASSPLEGLGGYTF	TGTGCCAGCTCACCACTTGAGGGGTTAGGTGGCTACACCTTC
TRBV9	.	TRBJ2-1	.	CASTAGASGYNEQFF	TGTGCCAGCACCGCGGGGGCTAGCGGATACAATGAGCAGTTCTTC
TRBV20-1	.	TRBJ2-5	.	CSARDLSALSQYF	TGCAGTGCTAGAGATCTGTCTGCTCTGAGCCAGTACTTC
TRBV14	.	TRBJ2-5	once	CASSQVRGQETQYF	TGTGCCAGCAGCCAAGTACGGGGGCAAGAGACCCAGTACTTC
TRBV6-6	.	TRBJ2-4	once	CASSADLGNIQYF	TGTGCCAGCTCGGCGGACCTGGGAAACATTCAGTACTTC
TRBV15	.	TRBJ2-1	.	CATSRAGVGYNEQFF	TGTGCCACCAGCAGAGCGGGAGTCGGATACAATGAGCAGTTCTTC
TRBV24-1	TRBD2	TRBJ2-3	.	CATSDPGTSWTQYF	TGTGCCACCAGTGATCCAGGGACTAGCTGGACGCAGTATTTT
TRBV5-6	.	TRBJ2-1	.	CASSFARDGSSSEQFF	TGTGCCAGCAGCTTTGCCCGGGACGGATCGTCAAGTGAGCAGTTCTTC
TRBV9	.	TRBJ2-7	.	CASSVDVGPRGEQYF	TGTGCCAGCAGCGTAGATGTCGGCCCCAGGGGCGAGCAGTACTTC
TRBV10-3	.	TRBJ2-7	once	CAIRYPPTYEQYF	TGTGCCATCAGATACCCCCCCACCTACGAGCAGTACTTC
TRBV12-3/TRBV12-4	.	TRBJ2-7	.	CASGKRGGSSYEQYF	TGTGCCAGCGGTAAAAGGGGGGGTAGCTCCTACGAGCAGTACTTC
TRBV10-2	TRBD2	TRBJ2-1	once	CAISTSGRSGEQFF	TGCGCCATATCAACTAGCGGGAGAAGCGGTGAGCAGTTCTTC
TRBV21-1	.	TRBJ2-1	.	CASSKNEVDEQFF	TGTGCCAGCAGCAAAAACGAGGTGGATGAGCAGTTCTTC
TRBV28	TRBD1	TRBJ1-2	.	CASSPGTGLNTF	TGTGCCAGCAGCCCGGGGACAGGGTTGAACACCTTC
TRBV19	TRBD2	TRBJ2-1	.	CASSIALAVPYNEQFF	TGTGCCAGTAGTATAGCTCTAGCGGTTCCCTACAATGAGCAGTTCTTC
TRBV7-9	TRBD1	TRBJ1-6	.	CASRPPGGMTYNSPLHF	TGTGCCAGCAGACCGCCAGGGGGGATGACCTATAATTCACCCCTCCACTTT
TRBV28	.	TRBJ2-7	.	CASSLALATTYEQYF	TGTGCCAGCAGTTTAGCGCTAGCAACAACCTACGAGCAGTACTTC
TRBV6-4	.	TRBJ2-5	.	CASAGQHGETQYF	TGTGCCAGTGCCGGACAGCACGGGGAGACCCAGTACTTC